A single T cell receptor (beta chain) is shown here with its context. The target of this receptor is not known. No much larger clonotype is one base removed from it; base qualities were not supplied. TCRbeta CDR3 regions were amplified from genomic DNA by means of the immunoSEQ Assay, a bias-controlled multiplex PCR. Under the source paper's analysis protocol: Within the assay, amplification of reference gene primers was used to estimate how many nucleated cells each sample contained. To quantify the absolute abundance of each unique TCRbeta CDR3 rearrangement, sequence reads were collapsed and filtered. For each sample, productive Simpson clonality was calculated as the square root of Simpson's diversity index across productive rearrangements. TCRdb took over this immuneACCESS table, retaining in-frame rearrangements with V and J assigned. Such tables are incomplete; in checked studies, under half of the missing clones stem from an unresolved V gene, and the remainder is unexplained. That table gives V, J and clone size, and the DNA gave D and trimming. The sample table contains about 280,000 clones; only one count was recorded for 89% of them. The ten biggest clones cover 2.2% of the sample.

The data belong to a study of blood T cell repertoires in COVID-19 (dated by TCRdb to 2020 to 2022). Broadly, across the study: The collaborator samples originated in the United States, Italy and Spain and spanned the acute and convalescent phases of COVID-19. The prospective study material was composed of cDNA or gDNA derived from T cells, B-cell-depleted T cells, or PBMCs. The repertoires were made available in a free public database intended to serve as a resource for research on the immune response to SARS-CoV-2. A de-identified subject ID, COVID-19 status, age in years and sex were almost always included in the sample metadata. Samples came from the ongoing ImmuneRACE study (first 160 participants) plus 1,254 subjects from 6 global collaborators. Where HLA class I and class II types were available, the types were taken from metadata supplied by the sample provider, not from assay-based typing. Subjects who had been exposed to COVID-19, were actively infected with it, or had recovered from it provided the deeply sampled blood TCRbeta repertoires that made up the dataset.

Whole blood was collected in K2EDTA tubes by collaborating institutions according to the institutions' own protocols. For TCRbeta analysis, collaborator samples were shipped as frozen whole blood, as isolated PBMCs, or as DNA extracted from either sample type. Study-level results and caveats: Clinical and demographic metadata were provided uncurated, with the amount varying by source and participant.

V and J lose 4 bases and 5 bases, and a span of 13 bases separates them. The CDR3 sequence holds 13 residues, the cysteine and phenylalanine included. This entry keeps only the CDR3 DNA: 39 bases, framed from base 1. From the germline V gene (reference sequence), CDR1 is SGHNT and CDR2 is YYREEE. Material for sequencing was peripheral blood. The clonotype originates from a middle-aged man with acute or convalescent COVID-19. The chain uses TRBV5-4 and TRBJ2-7; the D gene is perhaps TRBD1, from 6 matching bases. At the DNA level, the sequence is TGTGCCAGCAGCCAACCCCAGGGGCACGAGCAGTACTTC. This yields the protein CASSQPQGHEQYF.